The 11 T cell receptor beta chains listed next were all sequenced from one sample in a study of CD8 T cells in Susac syndrome. Reverse transcription of roughly 0.5 to 1 ug RNA was carried out with random hexamers. Each CDR3 protein gets one entry after TCRdb re-called the immunoSEQ multiplex PCR reads with MiXCR. Of approximately 140,000 distinct CDR3 sequences in the sample, around 94% were seen once. Sequencing input: CD8+ T cells from PBMCs. The origin of the receptors is a human donor in good health.

This clonotype was observed a handful of times. The chain joins TRBV20-1 to TRBJ1-2, with 8 bases identical to TRBD1. CDR3 size: 15 residues. Trimming at V came to 5 bases and at J to 4 bases, leaving 12 bases not matched to a gene. Germline CDR1 and CDR2: DFQATT and SNEGSKA (reference sequence). The CDR3: CSAPWTGRSGYGYTF. In nucleotides, the CDR3 is TGCAGTGCTCCGTGGACAGGGCGGAGCGGCTATGGCTACACCTTC.

The CDR3 protein is CACHDSYEQYF. CDR3 sequence (DNA): TGTGCCTGCCACGACTCCTACGAGCAGTACTTC. This chain uses TRBV30 with TRBJ2-7; no firm D call. The CDR3 consists of 11 residues. V lost 6 bases and J 0 bases, leaving 6 bases between the germline ends. CDR1 and CDR2 from the germline V gene are GTSNPN and SVGIG (reference sequence).

CDR3 DNA sequence: TGTGCCAGCAGTCAGGAAGGAGAGACCCAGTACTTC. Protein: CASSQEGETQYF. The chain links TRBV28 to TRBJ2-5; D remains unclear. The CDR3 loop spans 12 amino acids. Germline V CDR1 and CDR2: MDHEN, SYDVKM. V was shortened by 5 bases and J by 4 bases, with 8 bases between the two germline ends.

This rearrangement joins TRBV20-1 to TRBJ2-1, with TRBD1 matching over 7 bases. With 1 base clipped from V and 4 bases from J, the junction kept 4 bases outside the gene matches. Germline V gives CDR1 DFQATT, CDR2 SNEGSKA (reference sequence). The CDR3 spans 14 residues. DNA of the CDR3: TGCAGTGCTAGAGTAAAGGGGGCTTACAATGAGCAGTTCTTC. This encodes CSARVKGAYNEQFF.

The gene calls are TRBV13 and TRBJ2-3; D assignment may be TRBD1 or TRBD2 (5 bases each). This CDR3 spans 14 amino acids. Germline lookup yields CDR1 PRHDT and CDR2 FYEKMQ (reference sequence). Trimming left V 4 bases short and J 0 bases short, with 8 bases between. The CDR3 spells CASSSRDSTDTQYF. The CDR3 DNA reads as TGTGCCAGCAGCTCCCGGGACAGCACAGATACGCAGTATTTT.

The rearrangement links TRBV9 to TRBJ2-4, with D maybe TRBD1 (5 bases). CDR3 length equals 13 residues. V was trimmed by 0 bases and J by 6 bases, leaving 7 bases between them. Germline V gene sequence: CDR1 SGDLS, CDR2 YYNGEE. The CDR3 loop is CASSVGQGNIQYF. The CDR3 DNA follows: TGTGCCAGCAGCGTAGGGCAGGGAAACATTCAGTACTTC.

The chain couples TRBV15 to TRBJ2-5, with a weak D call TRBD2 (5 bases). From germline, CDR1 is LNHNV and CDR2 YYDKDF (reference sequence). This CDR3 region has 15 residues. The V end was cut by 3 bases, the J end by 2 bases, with 13 bases between. The DNA for the CDR3 is TGTGCCACCAGCAGGCTCGGCGGAGGTCAAGAGACCCAGTACTTC. This gives the protein CATSRLGGGQETQYF.

This clonotype was detected only once. The chain combines TRBV9 with TRBJ2-1; D is perhaps TRBD1 (6 bases). Trimming shortened V by 2 bases and J by 2 bases, and 11 bases separated the two germline ends. Germline CDR1 is SGDLS and CDR2 is YYNGEE. The CDR3 is made up of 15 amino acids. The CDR3 nucleotides are TGTGCCAGCAGCGTGTCCGGGACACCCTACAATGAGCAGTTCTTC. Translated, it gives CASSVSGTPYNEQFF. The full variable domain, rest sourced from reference TRBV9 and TRBJ2-1, is DSGVTQTPKHLITATGQRVTLRCSPRSGDLSVYWYQQSLDQGLQFLIQYYNGEERAKGNILERFSAQQFPDLHSELNLSSLELGDSALYFCASSVSGTPYNEQFFGPGTRLTVL.

The chain has TRBV28 and TRBJ1-5, with 10 bases identical to TRBD1. The CDR3 totals 16 residues. In germline, CDR1 is MDHEN, CDR2 SYDVKM. J gave up 6 bases and V 3 bases, and 8 bases lay outside the gene matches. The CDR3 loop reads CASSFVGTGVSQPQHF. CDR3 nucleotides: TGTGCCAGCAGTTTCGTAGGGACAGGGGTCAGTCAGCCCCAGCATTTT. The variable domain in full, with the rest retrieved from reference TRBV28 and TRBJ1-5, is DVKVTQSSRYLVKRTGEKVFLECVQDMDHENMFWYRQDPGLGLRLIYFSYDVKMKEKGDIPEGYSVSREKKERFSLILESASTNQTSMYLCASSFVGTGVSQPQHFGDGTRLSIL.

The rearrangement joins TRBV27 to TRBJ2-1; possible D gene TRBD1, 5 bases. The length of the CDR3 is 15 residues. Per the germline V gene, CDR1 is MNHEY and CDR2 is SMNVEV (reference sequence). V lost 3 bases to trimming and J lost 8 bases, with 17 bases between them. Here the CDR3 DNA reads TGTGCCAGCAGTTTTGCGGACATTGAAAGGGATGAGCAGTTCTTC. It specifies CASSFADIERDEQFF.

This chain uses TRBV5-1 with TRBJ2-1; weak D call: TRBD2 (7 bases). Trimming took 4 bases from V and 9 from J, leaving 20 bases between them. CDR3 length: 15 residues. Per germline, CDR1 SGHRS and CDR2 YFSETQ. In DNA, the CDR3 is TGCGCCAGCAGCCCCAGGTCGGGGGGCGGGGTTGAGCAGTTCTTC. Translation: CASSPRSGGGVEQFF.